This is a list of T cell receptor beta chains from one sample in a study of cytomegalovirus exposure and HLA in healthy donors. Only in-frame clones appear in the TCRdb table, and some are missing; sequencing was by immunoSEQ multiplex PCR. The table lists 170,000 or so clones, roughly 78% of them singletons. Input material: PBMCs. The receptors shown here come from a woman in her thirties or forties in good health and CMV-seronegative. Each CDR3 is given with its conserved first and last residue. The D gene is left open where the match is weak. Size tells how often a clone was seen (once, few, many) or the class of an expanded clone, and some rows leave it out.

V gene	clone size	J gene	D gene	CDR3 DNA	CDR3 protein
TRBV11-3	NA	TRBJ2-1	TRBD2	TGTGCCAGCAGCTTCCTAGCGGGAGGGCGGGGTGAGCAGTTCTTC	CASSFLAGGRGEQFF
TRBV5-1	NA	TRBJ1-1	TRBD1	TGCGCCAGCAGCCCAAGACAGGGTACCTCAATGAACACTGAAGCTTTCTTT	CASSPRQGTSMNTEAFF
TRBV5-6	NA	TRBJ1-4	TRBD1	TGTGCCAGCAGCTTGAAGGGGGCGGGTGAAAAACTGTTTTTT	CASSLKGAGEKLFF
TRBV11-2	NA	TRBJ1-4	NA	TGTGCCAGCAGCGGCTCTAGTGAAAAACTGTTTTTT	CASSGSSEKLFF
TRBV6-5	NA	TRBJ2-7	NA	TGTGCCAGCAGTTCCAAACCCAGGGTTAAGCAGTACTTC	CASSSKPRVKQYF
TRBV5-1	once	TRBJ2-5	NA	TGCGCCAGCAGCCCCCAAGGCGGGGAAGGGGAGACCCAGTACTTC	CASSPQGGEGETQYF
TRBV11-3	NA	TRBJ2-1	TRBD2	TGTGCCAGCAGCCCGGGCGGGACTAGCGGGAGGGCCGTGCAGTTCTTC	CASSPGGTSGRAVQFF
TRBV6-5	NA	TRBJ1-5	NA	TGTGCCAGCAGTTACTCGGGGGGGTCTCAGCCCCAGCATTTT	CASSYSGGSQPQHF
TRBV5-4	NA	TRBJ2-7	NA	TGTGCCAGCAGCTTGTACGGGGGTTCCTACGAGCAGTACTTC	CASSLYGGSYEQYF
TRBV6-6	NA	TRBJ2-7	NA	TGTGCCAGCACCCCCCGGGGAGCTCTCGAGCAGTACTTC	CASTPRGALEQYF
TRBV11-3	NA	TRBJ1-3	TRBD1	TGTGCCAGCAGCGCCGGACAGGGGGGAAACACCATATATTTT	CASSAGQGGNTIYF
TRBV5-4	NA	TRBJ2-1	TRBD1	TGTGCCAGCAGCTCCCGGACAGGTTCAAGTTTGTACAATGAGCAGTTCTTC	CASSSRTGSSLYNEQFF
TRBV29-1	NA	TRBJ2-7	TRBD1	TGCAGCGTTAAGGGACAGGGGGCGACCTACGAGCAGTACTTC	CSVKGQGATYEQYF
TRBV27	NA	TRBJ2-7	TRBD2	TGTGCCAGCAGTTTATCGACGGCTAGCGGGTACGAGCAGTACTTC	CASSLSTASGYEQYF
TRBV19	NA	TRBJ1-5	TRBD1	TGTGCCAGTAGTTCCCCCTCGGGACAGATCAATCAGCCCCAGCATTTT	CASSSPSGQINQPQHF
TRBV5-8	NA	TRBJ1-5	TRBD1	TGTGCCAGCAGCCCTACGCCCGGACAGGGCCATCAGCCCCAGCATTTT	CASSPTPGQGHQPQHF
TRBV7-6	NA	TRBJ1-2	NA	TGTGCCAGCAGCTCCTCCGTCAGGCGCTATGGCTACACCTTC	CASSSSVRRYGYTF
TRBV7-2	NA	TRBJ2-7	TRBD1	TGTGCCAGCAGCTCCGGGACAGTCTCCTACGAGCAGTACTTC	CASSSGTVSYEQYF
TRBV6-1	NA	TRBJ2-7	TRBD1	TGTGCCAGCAGTGAATGGACAGGGGTCTACGAGCAGTACTTC	CASSEWTGVYEQYF
TRBV4-2	NA	TRBJ1-1	TRBD1	TGTGCCAGCAGCCAACGAAACCCCGGGACAGGGGTATCGTACACTGAAGCTTTCTTT	CASSQRNPGTGVSYTEAFF
TRBV5-6	few	TRBJ2-2	TRBD2	TGTGCCAGCAGCTTGTATCTGGCGGGAGGGATCGGGGAGCTGTTTTTT	CASSLYLAGGIGELFF
TRBV19	NA	TRBJ1-4	NA	TGTGCCAGTAACGCAGGCCAGGGTAATGAAAAACTGTTTTTT	CASNAGQGNEKLFF
TRBV30	NA	TRBJ1-6	NA	TGTGCCTGGAGTGTTGCAGGGAATAATTCACCCCTCCACTTT	CAWSVAGNNSPLHF
TRBV19	NA	TRBJ1-5	NA	TGTGCCAGTAGTATTGTCTATCAGCCCCAGCATTTT	CASSIVYQPQHF
TRBV5-1	NA	TRBJ2-1	NA	TGCGCCAGCAGCTTGGAGGCGGGCTCCTACAATGAGCAGTTCTTC	CASSLEAGSYNEQFF
TRBV5-4	NA	TRBJ2-1	TRBD2	TGTGCCAGCAGCTTGATAGACCGGGAGGAGGCCTACAATGAGCAGTTCTTC	CASSLIDREEAYNEQFF
TRBV12-5	NA	TRBJ1-1	NA	TGTGCTAGTGGTTTTTTGAGTAACACTGAAGCTTTCTTT	CASGFLSNTEAFF
TRBV5-1	NA	TRBJ2-7	TRBD1	TGCGCCAGCAGCTATGGGACAGGCTCCTACGAGCAGTACTTC	CASSYGTGSYEQYF
TRBV10-1	NA	TRBJ2-2	NA	TGCGCCAGCAGTGATGGGGCGAGGACCGGGGAGCTGTTTTTT	CASSDGARTGELFF
TRBV7-9	NA	TRBJ1-4	NA	TGTGCCAGCAGCTTAGCAGGCGGAACTAATGAAAAACTGTTTTTT	CASSLAGGTNEKLFF
TRBV2	few	TRBJ2-3	TRBD1	TGTGCCAGCAGAGAAACAACAGGGGTTCTCACAGATACGCAGTATTTT	CASRETTGVLTDTQYF
TRBV9	NA	TRBJ1-1	TRBD1	TGTGCCAGCAGCTTCGGACAGGGGGACACTGAAGCTTTCTTT	CASSFGQGDTEAFF
TRBV2	NA	TRBJ1-5	NA	TGTGCCAGCTATCCCGGAGGGCTCAATCAGCCCCAGCATTTT	CASYPGGLNQPQHF